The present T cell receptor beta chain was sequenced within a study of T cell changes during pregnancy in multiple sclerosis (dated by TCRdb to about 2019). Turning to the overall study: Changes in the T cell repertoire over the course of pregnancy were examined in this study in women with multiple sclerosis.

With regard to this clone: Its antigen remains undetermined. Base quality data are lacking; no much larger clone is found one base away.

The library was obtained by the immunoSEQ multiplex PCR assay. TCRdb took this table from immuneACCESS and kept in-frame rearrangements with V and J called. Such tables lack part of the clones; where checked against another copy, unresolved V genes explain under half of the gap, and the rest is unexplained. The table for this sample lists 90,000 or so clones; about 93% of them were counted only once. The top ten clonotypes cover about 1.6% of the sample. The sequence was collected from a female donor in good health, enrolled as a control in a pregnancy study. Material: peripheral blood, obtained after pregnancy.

The DNA sequence is TGTGCCAGCAGTTCCAACACGCCGGGACAGAACTACGAGCAGTACTTC. Translation gives CASSSNTPGQNYEQYF. This chain is built from TRBV27 and TRBJ2-7; 7 bases in the junction line up with TRBD1. Germline trimming: 4 bases from V, 3 bases from J; junction bases outside gene matches: 12. The germline V gene (reference sequence) supplies CDR1 MNHEY and CDR2 SMNVEV. The CDR3 contains 16 residues, cysteine and phenylalanine counted. CDR3 DNA only is kept here, 48 bases in frame from base 1.